One and the same sample provided the 23 T cell receptor beta chains below, sequenced in a study of shared clonotypes between healthy human individuals. Sequencing was performed with immunoSEQ multiplex PCR; in TCRdb, only in-frame clones are kept and a portion is missing. The table lists fewer than 1.8 million clones, approximately 98.5% of them singletons. The sequenced sample consisted of naive CD4+ T cells sorted from blood. Regarding subset: CD45RA+ positively selected. These receptors all come from a man aged 25-40 years in good health.

The chain couples TRBV6-6 to TRBJ2-2; maybe TRBD1 (5 bases). The germline gives CDR1 MNHNY, CDR2 SVGAGI (reference sequence). V was cut by 5 bases and J by 9 bases, with 13 bases left in between. The CDR3 runs 13 residues. This CDR3 reads CASSRTFHRELFF. CDR3 sequence (DNA): TGTGCCAGCAGTCGGACATTCCACCGGGAGCTGTTTTTT.

The rearrangement links TRBV6-1 to TRBJ1-2; weak D call: TRBD1 (5 bases). The V end lost 7 bases, the J end lost 4 bases, and 16 bases lay between the germline ends. CDR3 size: 14 residues. Germline CDR1 is MNHNS and CDR2 is SASEGT. CDR3 sequence (DNA): TGTGCCAGCAAGATCGGAGGGGCCATCTATGGCTACACCTTC. It encodes CASKIGGAIYGYTF.

J is TRBJ2-3 and V is TRBV5-6; D remains unclear. Per germline, CDR1 SGHDT and CDR2 YYEEEE. The CDR3 runs 15 residues. V lost 0 bases to trimming and J lost 0 bases, with 8 bases between them. Written as DNA, the CDR3 is TGTGCCAGCAGCTTGGTTGCGGAAAGCACAGATACGCAGTATTTT. It yields the protein CASSLVAESTDTQYF.

This chain connects TRBV6-1 to TRBJ1-3; D is ambiguous. Trimming left V 1 base short and J 3 bases short, with 10 bases between. Per the germline V gene, CDR1 is MNHNS and CDR2 is SASEGT. This CDR3 has 15 residues. The chain's CDR3 is CASSEGGGFGNTIYF. In DNA form, the CDR3 reads TGTGCCAGCAGTGAAGGGGGAGGGTTTGGAAACACCATATATTTT.

This clone was counted once. The chain uses TRBV6-6 and TRBJ2-5; no definite D call. This CDR3 is 14 amino acids long. V was cut by 2 bases and J by 7 bases, with 14 bases left in between. Germline-derived CDR1 and CDR2 are MNHNY and SVGAGI (reference sequence). CDR3 in amino acids: CASSYGEQWGTQYF. CDR3 nucleotide sequence: TGTGCCAGCAGTTACGGGGAACAATGGGGGACCCAGTACTTC.

The CDR3 nucleotides are TGTGCCAGTAGTTTCGATGCCGACAGTAACTTAGCTAACTATGGCTACACCTTC. Translating gives CASSFDADSNLANYGYTF. The chain employs TRBV19 and TRBJ1-2; D might be TRBD1 (5 bases). The CDR3 sequence is 18 residues long. From germline, CDR1 is LNHDA and CDR2 SQIVND (reference sequence). V was shortened by 5 bases and J by 0 bases, with 22 bases between the two germline ends.

The chain joins TRBV5-4 to TRBJ1-2; 11 bases align to TRBD1. Looked up from germline, CDR1 is SGHNT and CDR2 is YYREEE (reference sequence). The CDR3 is 16 residues long. Losses at the gene ends were 3 bases for V and 3 bases for J; bases not matched to a gene: 7. This chain's CDR3 is CASSYPGTGGDYGYTF. The CDR3 DNA follows: TGTGCCAGCAGCTACCCCGGGACAGGGGGAGACTATGGCTACACCTTC.

The chain employs TRBV6-5 and TRBJ2-7; TRBD1 matches at 8 bases. The CDR3 loop spans 13 amino acids. V was pared by 7 bases and J by 7 bases, with 9 bases of the junction left unmatched. Per germline, CDR1 MNHEY and CDR2 SVGAGI. CDR3 sequence reads: CASTRTGRWEQYF. CDR3 bases: TGTGCCAGCACCCGGACAGGGAGGTGGGAGCAGTACTTC.

The chain carries TRBV5-1 and TRBJ2-3, with 12 bases lining up with TRBD1. With 5 bases clipped from V and 6 bases from J, the junction kept 7 bases outside the gene matches. This CDR3 is built from 15 residues. Looked up from germline, CDR1 is SGHRS and CDR2 is YFSETQ. CDR3 residues: CASRPGTGGEDTQYF. The CDR3 DNA is TGCGCCAGCAGACCCGGGACAGGGGGCGAGGATACGCAGTATTTT.

V gene TRBV6-1 combines with J gene TRBJ1-1; TRBD1 matches at 9 bases. The junction had 3 bases not matched to a gene; V was cut back by 6 bases and J by 4 bases. The CDR3 covers 13 residues. CDR1 is MNHNS and CDR2 is SASEGT in the germline V gene. The DNA for the CDR3 is TGTGCCAGCAGGCCGACAGGGGGCACTGAAGCTTTCTTT. It encodes CASRPTGGTEAFF.

The chain couples TRBV9 to TRBJ2-1, with D unresolved. Germline assignment: CDR1 SGDLS and CDR2 YYNGEE. The CDR3 spans 17 residues. V was clipped by 0 bases and J by 3 bases, with 16 bases between them. CDR3 region: CASSVEGPSNRYNEQFF. In nucleotides, the CDR3 is TGTGCCAGCAGCGTAGAAGGGCCCAGTAACCGCTACAATGAGCAGTTCTTC.

V gene TRBV28 combines with J gene TRBJ2-3; possibly TRBD2 for D (6 bases). The V end was cut by 3 bases, the J end by 6 bases, with 16 bases between. The germline V gene has CDR1 MDHEN and CDR2 SYDVKM. CDR3 length equals 15 residues. The CDR3 sequence: CASSFGSAGSDTQYF. The CDR3 coding sequence is TGTGCCAGCAGTTTTGGATCGGCGGGGTCGGATACGCAGTATTTT.

The genes are TRBV11-3 and TRBJ2-1, with a tentative D call TRBD2 (7 bases). This CDR3 spans 13 amino acids. CDR1 is SGHNT and CDR2 is YENEEA in the germline V gene. V lost 5 bases to trimming and J lost 7 bases, with 12 bases between them. The DNA of the CDR3 is TGTGCCAGCAGCCCAAAGGGGGGGAATGAGCAGTTCTTC. Protein sequence: CASSPKGGNEQFF.

The J gene is TRBJ2-7, the V gene TRBV13, with D possibly matching TRBD1 (5 bases). The V gene lost 5 bases and the J gene lost 3 bases, with 8 bases spanning the gap. The CDR3 length is 12 residues. CDR1 is PRHDT, CDR2 FYEKMQ, per germline (reference sequence). Here the CDR3 DNA reads TGTGCCAGCAGCCATGACAGCTACGAGCAGTACTTC. It encodes CASSHDSYEQYF.

This chain connects TRBV5-4 to TRBJ2-6, with D tentatively TRBD1 (6 bases). The CDR3 sequence is 17 residues long. The germline gives CDR1 SGHNT, CDR2 YYREEE (reference sequence). The ends were cut back, 4 bases at V and 0 bases at J, with 14 bases in the middle. CDR3 nucleotide sequence: TGTGCCAGCAGCGGACGACAGGATCGCTCTGGGGCCAACGTCCTGACTTTC. It codes for CASSGRQDRSGANVLTF. Combining the CDR3 with reference TRBV5-4 and TRBJ2-6 gives the whole variable domain ETGVTQSPTHLIKTRGQQVTLRCSSQSGHNTVSWYQQALGQGPQFIFQYYREEENGRGNFPPRFSGLQFPNYSSELNVNALELDDSALYLCASSGRQDRSGANVLTFGAGSRLTVL.

This chain uses TRBV27 with TRBJ2-2; the D is unclear. There are 12 residues in the CDR3. Trimming pared 5 bases from V and 9 bases from J, leaving 10 bases between. CDR1 and CDR2 from the germline V gene are MNHEY and SMNVEV (reference sequence). The CDR3 bases are TGTGCCAGCAGTCCTCTGGGCAGGGAGCTGTTTTTT. Translation gives CASSPLGRELFF.

The gene calls are TRBV7-9 and TRBJ1-5, with TRBD1 as a possible D gene (6 bases). Germline values: CDR1 SEHNR, CDR2 FQNEAQ (reference sequence). This CDR3 has 13 residues. Between the trimmed V and J ends, which lost 5 bases and 7 bases, there was a span of 12 bases. In DNA, the CDR3 is TGTGCCAGCAGCCCTACCGGGGGCCAGCCCCAGCATTTT. Translation: CASSPTGGQPQHF.

On this clone: This sample also contains other DNA sequences that code for the same CDR3. The chain employs TRBV15 and TRBJ2-1; D is unresolved. V was pared by 0 bases and J by 8 bases, with 2 bases between. The CDR3 runs 11 residues. Looked up from germline, CDR1 is LNHNV and CDR2 is YYDKDF (reference sequence). CDR3 bases: TGTGCCACCAGCAGAGACCATGAGCAGTTCTTC. Residues: CATSRDHEQFF.

The CDR3 loop is CASSRRDPRSDRNQPQHF. CDR3 in DNA: TGTGCCAGCAGTCGCCGGGACCCTCGATCCGATCGCAATCAGCCCCAGCATTTT. V usage is TRBV5-6 and J usage is TRBJ1-5; D is perhaps TRBD1 (5 bases). The length of the CDR3 is 18 residues. Germline loops: CDR1 SGHDT, CDR2 YYEEEE. The germline V and J ends were trimmed by 5 bases and 2 bases, with 23 bases remaining between them.

This chain joins TRBV5-1 and TRBJ2-3; 7 bases map to TRBD1. The germline CDR1 and CDR2 sequences are SGHRS and YFSETQ. CDR3 size: 15 residues. V was pared by 4 bases and J by 6 bases, with 11 bases of the junction left unmatched. The CDR3 DNA follows: TGCGCCAGCAGCAGAACAGGGGTTCAAGTGGATACGCAGTATTTT. Its translation: CASSRTGVQVDTQYF.

J is TRBJ2-1 and V is TRBV6-5; no firm D call. The CDR3 consists of 13 residues. Germline assignment: CDR1 MNHEY and CDR2 SVGAGI. V was clipped by 11 bases and J by 3 bases, with 14 bases between them. The CDR3 here is CAAVGLGYNEQFF. The CDR3 nucleotides read TGTGCCGCAGTCGGTCTGGGCTACAATGAGCAGTTCTTC.

This chain connects TRBV5-1 to TRBJ2-5, with D possibly TRBD2 on 6 matching bases. The CDR3 contains 14 residues. The germline V and J ends were trimmed by 4 bases and 5 bases, with 15 bases remaining between them. CDR1 is SGHRS and CDR2 is YFSETQ in the germline V gene. CDR3 sequence (DNA): TGCGCCAGCAGCCGGGGGACTCCCCGGGAGACCCAGTACTTC. Its translation is CASSRGTPRETQYF.

The chain employs TRBV11-2 and TRBJ1-5; D is undetermined. This CDR3 is built from 13 residues. Germline CDR1 reads SGHAT; CDR2 reads FQNNGV. V lost 4 bases and J 0 bases, leaving 4 bases between the germline ends. CDR3 amino acids: CASSSYSNQPQHF. In DNA, the CDR3 is TGTGCCAGCAGCTCCTATAGCAATCAGCCCCAGCATTTT. Filled out from reference TRBV11-2 and TRBJ1-5, the complete variable domain reads EAGVAQSPRYKIIEKRQSVAFWCNPISGHATLYWYQQILGQGPKLLIQFQNNGVVDDSQLPKDRFSAERLKGVDSTLKIQPAKLEDSAVYLCASSSYSNQPQHFGDGTRLSIL.